The 28 T cell receptor beta chains presented below share a single source sample, sequenced in a study of OX40 agonist ivuxolimab in advanced cancers. Produced via immunoSEQ multiplex PCR; TCRdb's table is partial and in-frame only. This sample has 100,000 or so clones, with 65% to 90% found just once. This specimen consisted of CD4+ or CD8+ T cells sorted from blood, obtained in a trial of the OX40 agonist ivuxolimab. The source is an adult with an advanced solid tumor such as melanoma, head and neck, liver or kidney cancer.

Concerning this clone itself: Germline is not matched at one junction end, which may reflect a read error. The chain recombines TRBV18 with TRBJ1-1; D may be TRBD1 (6 bases). The length of the CDR3 is 12 residues. Germline CDR1 is KGHSH and CDR2 is LQKENI. As DNA, the CDR3 is TGTGCCAGCTCACCAACCAGCGGGGGGCTTATCTTT. It is translated as CASSPTSGGLIF.

This clone appeared a single time. The V and J genes are TRBV6-1 and TRBJ2-5; possibly TRBD1 or TRBD2 for D (5 bases each). Trimming took off 3 bases at V and 4 bases at J, with 15 bases between the two ends. Germline assignment: CDR1 MNHNS and CDR2 SASEGT. The CDR3 is 15 residues long. The CDR3 is CASSDDLEGRETQYF. In DNA form, the CDR3 reads TGTGCCAGCAGTGACGACCTTGAGGGGAGAGAGACCCAGTACTTC.

This chain links TRBV19 with TRBJ1-2, with 7 nucleotides matching TRBD1. CDR3 length: 14 residues. V lost 5 bases and J lost 2; bases outside the gene matches: 5. Germline V gene sequence: CDR1 LNHDA, CDR2 SQIVND (reference sequence). The CDR3 region has the DNA TGTGCCAGTAGTTTGGGACAGAAAAACTATGGCTACACCTTC. Amino acid sequence: CASSLGQKNYGYTF.

This chain connects TRBV7-8 to TRBJ2-1, with 7 bases lining up with TRBD1. CDR3 length: 16 residues. Germline V gene data show CDR1 as SGHVS and CDR2 as FQNEAQ. With 5 bases clipped from V and 0 bases from J, the junction kept 7 bases outside the gene matches. CDR3 loop: CASSPGAGGSYNEQFF. CDR3 DNA: TGTGCCAGCAGCCCAGGGGCAGGGGGCTCCTACAATGAGCAGTTCTTC.

The chain is built from TRBV19 and TRBJ1-2; 8 bases agree with TRBD1. This CDR3 is 15 amino acids long. J lost 0 bases, V lost 7 bases, and 7 bases had no gene match. CDR1 and CDR2 from the germline V gene are LNHDA and SQIVND (reference sequence). Written as DNA, the CDR3 is TGTGCCAGTACTCCAGGGGGCGCTGCTAACTATGGCTACACCTTC. Translation: CASTPGGAANYGYTF.

The rearrangement links TRBV4-1 to TRBJ2-1; perhaps TRBD1 as D (6 bases). Per germline, CDR1 MGHRA and CDR2 YSYEKL. Trimming took 0 bases from V and 10 from J, leaving 16 bases between them. The CDR3 contains 15 residues. CDR3 nucleotides: TGCGCCAGCAGCCAAGATCTACTAGGGGGAAGGGAGCAGTTCTTC. Protein: CASSQDLLGGREQFF.

This clone was observed a handful of times. The chain has TRBV6-1 and TRBJ2-1, with 10 positions matching TRBD2. The CDR3 loop spans 13 amino acids. Germline V lookup: CDR1 MNHNS, CDR2 SASEGT. Trimming removed 10 bases from V and 11 bases from J; junction bases left unmatched: 11. DNA for the CDR3: TGTGCCACCGATCGGGCTAGCGGGAGTAAGCAGTTCTTC. It codes for CATDRASGSKQFF.

The rearrangement uses TRBV5-6 and TRBJ1-5; 7 nucleotides align to TRBD1. The germline V gene has CDR1 SGHDT and CDR2 YYEEEE. Trimming removed 3 bases from V and 3 bases from J; junction bases left unmatched: 6. The CDR3 covers 15 residues. The CDR3 loop is CASSYRDSINQPQHF. CDR3 DNA: TGTGCCAGCAGCTACCGGGACAGTATCAATCAGCCCCAGCATTTT.

The chain is built from TRBV7-9 and TRBJ2-5, with D possibly matching TRBD2 (5 bases). This CDR3 has 13 residues. Germline values: CDR1 SEHNR, CDR2 FQNEAQ (reference sequence). V was clipped by 7 bases and J by 5 bases, with 14 bases between them. The CDR3, as DNA: TGTGCCAGCACCCCAGGCTCGGGGGAGACCCAGTACTTC. This translates into CASTPGSGETQYF.

V usage is TRBV19 and J usage is TRBJ2-1; TRBD1 agrees at 7 bases. The CDR3 is 13 amino acids. Germline V lookup: CDR1 LNHDA, CDR2 SQIVND (reference sequence). V lost 7 bases and J lost 8; bases outside the gene matches: 8. The CDR3: CASTRHRGDEQFF. The CDR3 nucleotides read TGTGCCAGTACCAGGCACAGGGGTGATGAGCAGTTCTTC.

The chain has TRBV11-3 and TRBJ2-2; 10 bases align to TRBD1. There are 15 residues in the CDR3. V was pared by 5 bases and J by 2 bases, with 2 bases of the junction left unmatched. The germline gives CDR1 SGHNT, CDR2 YENEEA. CDR3 region: CASSTTGGNTGELFF. CDR3 in DNA: TGTGCCAGCAGCACGACAGGGGGCAACACCGGGGAGCTGTTTTTT.

The genes are TRBV5-1 and TRBJ2-2; 7 bases match TRBD2. The CDR3 runs to 16 residues. Germline V gives CDR1 SGHRS, CDR2 YFSETQ. The ends lost 2 bases at V and 0 bases at J; junction bases unmatched: 4. This CDR3 is CASSFLAATNTGELFF. The DNA of the CDR3 is TGCGCCAGCAGCTTCCTAGCGGCAACGAACACCGGGGAGCTGTTTTTT.

J is TRBJ2-1 and V is TRBV6-6; weak D call: TRBD1 (6 bases). The CDR3 has 13 amino acids. Per the germline V gene, CDR1 is MNHNY and CDR2 is SVGAGI (reference sequence). Trimming took off 7 bases at V and 6 bases at J, with 13 bases between the two ends. The CDR3: CASNIQGSNEQFF. The CDR3 DNA is TGTGCCAGCAACATACAGGGTTCCAATGAGCAGTTCTTC.

The rearrangement uses TRBV28 and TRBJ2-7; D remains unclear. The CDR3 runs 14 residues. V lost 5 bases to trimming and J lost 0 bases, with 11 bases between them. Germline lookup yields CDR1 MDHEN and CDR2 SYDVKM. This chain's CDR3 is CASSRPPTSYEQYF. The CDR3 bases are TGTGCCAGCAGTCGGCCCCCCACCTCCTACGAGCAGTACTTC. The full variable domain, in which reference TRBV28 and TRBJ2-7 provide the parts outside the CDR3, is DVKVTQSSRYLVKRTGEKVFLECVQDMDHENMFWYRQDPGLGLRLIYFSYDVKMKEKGDIPEGYSVSREKKERFSLILESASTNQTSMYLCASSRPPTSYEQYFGPGTRLTVT.

The chain uses TRBV27 and TRBJ2-7; D might be TRBD1 or TRBD2, each matching 5 bases. The germline V gene encodes CDR1 MNHEY and CDR2 SMNVEV (reference sequence). Between the trimmed V and J ends, which lost 4 bases and 1 base, there was a span of 14 bases. The CDR3 length is 15 residues. Here the CDR3 DNA reads TGTGCCAGCAGTTCCCACGGGACCTCTTCCTACGAGCAGTACTTC. Translating gives CASSSHGTSSYEQYF.

The chain is built from TRBV28 and TRBJ2-3; a possible D gene is TRBD2 (5 bases). The germline gives CDR1 MDHEN, CDR2 SYDVKM. V lost 5 bases, J lost 6 bases, and 9 bases lay in between. CDR3 length: 12 amino acids. The CDR3 sequence: CASSEGADTQYF. DNA for the CDR3: TGTGCCAGCAGTGAGGGTGCCGATACGCAGTATTTT.

The rearrangement uses TRBV5-1 and TRBJ1-2; D remains unclear. Germline CDR1 reads SGHRS; CDR2 reads YFSETQ. Trimming pared 0 bases from V and 2 bases from J, leaving 11 bases between. This CDR3 contains 15 residues. The CDR3 region is CASSLDGVLNYGYTF. CDR3 DNA sequence: TGCGCCAGCAGCTTGGATGGAGTCCTGAACTATGGCTACACCTTC. Complete variable domain (other parts from reference TRBV5-1 and TRBJ1-2): KAGVTQTPRYLIKTRGQQVTLSCSPISGHRSVSWYQQTPGQGLQFLFEYFSETQRNKGNFPGRFSGRQFSNSRSEMNVSTLELGDSALYLCASSLDGVLNYGYTFGSGTRLTVV.

The chain combines TRBV7-3 with TRBJ2-2; D is ambiguous. CDR1 is SGHTA and CDR2 is FQGTGA in the germline V gene. With 4 bases removed from V and 0 bases from J, the gap between germline ends came to 6 bases. This CDR3 has 14 residues. The CDR3 protein is CASSSQSNTGELFF. The CDR3, as DNA: TGTGCCAGCAGCTCACAATCGAACACCGGGGAGCTGTTTTTT.

The rearrangement uses TRBV6-5 and TRBJ2-7; TRBD2 matches 8 bases. Germline V lookup: CDR1 MNHEY, CDR2 SVGAGI. This CDR3 contains 12 residues. Trimming cost V 5 bases and J 5 bases; bases outside gene matches: 2. CDR3: CASSTSGDEQYF. CDR3 DNA: TGTGCCAGCAGTACTAGCGGAGACGAGCAGTACTTC.

The chain is built from TRBV19 and TRBJ2-4; 7 nucleotides match TRBD1. Germline CDR1 is LNHDA and CDR2 is SQIVND (reference sequence). The CDR3 has 14 residues. V lost 6 bases to trimming and J lost 7 bases; unmatched junction nucleotides: 9. CDR3 residues: CASSITGAVNIQYF. Here the CDR3 DNA reads TGTGCCAGTAGCATTACAGGGGCTGTGAACATTCAGTACTTC.

This chain links TRBV7-9 with TRBJ2-5; 7 bases agree with TRBD1. In germline, CDR1 is SEHNR, CDR2 FQNEAQ (reference sequence). This CDR3 is 13 amino acids long. Unmatched junction bases numbered 3, after V lost 3 bases and J lost 5 bases. The CDR3 spells CASSFQGVETQYF. The CDR3 DNA reads TGTGCCAGCAGCTTCCAGGGGGTTGAGACCCAGTACTTC.

The rearrangement links TRBV27 to TRBJ2-7; weak D call: TRBD2 (6 bases). Germline V gene sequence: CDR1 MNHEY, CDR2 SMNVEV (reference sequence). Trimming took 3 bases from V and 2 from J, leaving 17 bases between them. This CDR3 spans 16 amino acids. Written as DNA, the CDR3 is TGTGCCAGCAGTTTTTTTGGCGGGACTGATACCTACGAGCAGTACTTC. It yields the protein CASSFFGGTDTYEQYF.

This chain joins TRBV6-6 and TRBJ2-7; a possible D gene is TRBD1 (6 bases). Germline-derived CDR1 and CDR2 are MNHNY and SVGAGI (reference sequence). The CDR3 sequence is 13 residues long. V gave up 6 bases and J gave up 0 bases, with 9 bases separating them. CDR3 sequence reads: CASSDRYSYEQYF. CDR3 DNA: TGTGCCAGCAGCGACAGGTACTCCTACGAGCAGTACTTC.

In its sample, this clone was seen a few times. The germline gene is not matched at one end of the junction; a read error may be the cause. The rearrangement joins TRBV7-9 to TRBJ2-1, with 13 bases lining up with TRBD2. CDR1 SEHNR and CDR2 FQNEAQ come from the germline V gene (reference sequence). The CDR3 runs to 13 residues. The CDR3 bases are TGTGCCAGCAGCGGGACTAGCGGGGCCCCTCTCCTCTTC. Residues: CASSGTSGAPLLF.

The rearrangement joins TRBV6-5 to TRBJ2-7; D is ambiguous. Germline V lookup: CDR1 MNHEY, CDR2 SVGAGI. This CDR3 is built from 14 residues. The V end lost 6 bases, the J end lost 7 bases, and 19 bases lay between the germline ends. In DNA form, the CDR3 reads TGTGCCAGCAGAAGAAACGGACCGCTCGGTGAGCAGTACTTC. Translated, it gives CASRRNGPLGEQYF.

This clone turned up a few times. The chain employs TRBV5-1 and TRBJ1-1; D call uncertain. The V and J ends lost 4 bases and 1 base respectively, with 8 bases between them. Germline CDR1 and CDR2: SGHRS and YFSETQ. The CDR3 is 13 residues long. For the CDR3, the DNA is TGCGCCAGCAGCGGAGAGAGGAACACTGAAGCTTTCTTT. It encodes CASSGERNTEAFF. The variable domain in full, completed from reference TRBV5-1 and TRBJ1-1, reads KAGVTQTPRYLIKTRGQQVTLSCSPISGHRSVSWYQQTPGQGLQFLFEYFSETQRNKGNFPGRFSGRQFSNSRSEMNVSTLELGDSALYLCASSGERNTEAFFGQGTRLTVV.

This chain connects TRBV7-2 to TRBJ2-7, with D perhaps matching TRBD1 (5 bases). Trimming stripped 5 bases from V and 6 bases from J, with 11 bases between. The CDR3 totals 12 residues. Germline V gives CDR1 SGHTA, CDR2 FQGNSA. The CDR3 bases are TGTGCCAGCAGCCCACAGGTTAGCGAGCAGTACTTC. Encoded protein: CASSPQVSEQYF.

V usage is TRBV6-5 and J usage is TRBJ2-7; 9 bases fit TRBD1. CDR1 and CDR2 (germline): MNHEY, SVGAGI. This CDR3 spans 15 amino acids. Germline trimming cut 6 bases from V and 1 base from J; bases unmatched to any gene: 7. Written as DNA, the CDR3 is TGTGCCAGCAGCCACCAGGGACAGGGATCCTACGAGCAGTACTTC. Protein product: CASSHQGQGSYEQYF.